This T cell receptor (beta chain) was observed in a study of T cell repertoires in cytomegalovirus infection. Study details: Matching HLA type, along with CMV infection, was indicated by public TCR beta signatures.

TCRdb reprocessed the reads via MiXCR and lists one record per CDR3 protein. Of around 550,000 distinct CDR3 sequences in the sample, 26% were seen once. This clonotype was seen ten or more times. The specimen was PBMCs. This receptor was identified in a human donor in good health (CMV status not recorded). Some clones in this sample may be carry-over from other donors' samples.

The CDR3 nucleotides read TGTGCCAGCAGTAACGTGGGGGACGGCGAGCAGTACGTC. Its translation is CASSNVGDGEQYV. The chain joins TRBV6-1 to TRBJ2-7, with D tentatively TRBD1 or TRBD2 (5 bases each). This CDR3 spans 13 amino acids. Germline assignment: CDR1 MNHNS and CDR2 SASEGT. V was pared by 5 bases and J by 6 bases, with 14 bases between.